The clone carrying this TCR beta chain has more than one count but fewer than ten. Its antigen is not identified. The junction departs from germline at one end; a sequencing error may be responsible. The data derive from a study of T cells in Graves' hyperthyroidism and ophthalmopathy. Germline V CDR1 and CDR2: MNHNS, SASEGT. The CDR3 covers 16 residues. Over 18 months, lack of ophthalmopathy progression marked Graves' hyperthyroidism as stable. Regarding the study as a whole: Before onset, by a median of around six months, the model predicted ophthalmopathy.

It was RNA transcripts that yielded the amplified TCR beta CDR3 regions. First-round RT-PCR of the TCR CDR3 relied on the HTBI primer set. TCRdb re-analysed the multiplex PCR reads in MiXCR, keeping a single row per CDR3 protein. The table lists a few hundred thousand distinct CDR3 sequences, 35% to 55% of them singletons. Sequencing input: peripheral blood or thyroid tissue (not recorded which). The rearrangement links TRBV6-1 to TRBJ2-7; 12 bases fit TRBD2. The origin of this receptor is a woman aged 18-29 years with Graves' hyperthyroidism. The CDR3 spells CASSQASGRAPYEQYF. The DNA for the CDR3 is TGTGCCAGCAGTCAAGCTAGCGGGAGGGCCCCCTACGAGCAGTACTTC.